The 5 T cell receptor beta chains presented below share a single source sample, sequenced in a study of blood T cell repertoires in COVID-19. Profiling relied on immunoSEQ multiplex PCR, and the TCRdb table lists in-frame clones only, not all of them. The data hold about 160,000 clones, with approximately 80% observed a single time. The specimen sequenced was PBMCs or T cells enriched from blood (not recorded which). These receptors all come from a woman aged 45 to 65 who had recovered from COVID-19.

The V call is TRBV7-2, the J call TRBJ2-7, with D perhaps TRBD1 (6 bases). The CDR3 has 12 residues. Germline CDR1 reads SGHTA; CDR2 reads FQGNSA. Trimming removed 6 bases at V and 3 bases at J, with 9 bases between. CDR3 sequence (DNA): TGTGCCAGCAGTCAGGGGTACTACGAGCAGTACTTC. This sequence encodes CASSQGYYEQYF.

The V gene is TRBV6-2 or TRBV6-3, the J gene TRBJ1-5; 10 bases agree with TRBD1. Germline trimming cut 6 bases from V and 2 bases from J; bases unmatched to any gene: 7. CDR1 is MNHEY and CDR2 is SVGEGT in the germline V gene. The CDR3 consists of 16 residues. CDR3 protein: CASSWVTGGGNQPQHF. The CDR3 nucleotides are TGTGCCAGCAGCTGGGTGACAGGGGGCGGCAATCAGCCCCAGCATTTT.

In nucleotides, the CDR3 is TGTGCCAGCAGCTTGGAGACTGAAGCTTTCTTT. This codes for CASSLETEAFF. V is TRBV7-9 and J is TRBJ1-1; no clear D gene. With 3 bases removed from V and 5 bases from J, the gap between germline ends came to 4 bases. Germline-derived CDR1 and CDR2 are SEHNR and FQNEAQ (reference sequence). The CDR3 consists of 11 residues.

The chain links TRBV9 to TRBJ1-4, with 7 bases lining up with TRBD1. Germline loops: CDR1 SGDLS, CDR2 YYNGEE. The CDR3 runs to 15 residues. The ends lost 4 bases at V and 3 bases at J; junction bases unmatched: 6. CDR3 in amino acids: CASSPRQGSNEKLFF. The CDR3 nucleotides read TGTGCCAGCAGCCCACGACAGGGCTCTAATGAAAAACTGTTTTTT. Looking up the rest from reference TRBV9 and TRBJ1-4 gives the full variable domain: DSGVTQTPKHLITATGQRVTLRCSPRSGDLSVYWYQQSLDQGLQFLIQYYNGEERAKGNILERFSAQQFPDLHSELNLSSLELGDSALYFCASSPRQGSNEKLFFGSGTQLSVL.

This chain uses TRBV28 with TRBJ2-7, with 9 bases aligning to TRBD2. The CDR3 spans 15 residues. Germline trimming cut 6 bases from V and 4 bases from J; bases unmatched to any gene: 10. Germline CDR1 reads MDHEN; CDR2 reads SYDVKM. DNA of the CDR3: TGTGCCAGCAGCCTGGCGGGAGGGGGCATTTACGAGCAGTACTTC. Its translation: CASSLAGGGIYEQYF. Full variable domain (missing parts from reference TRBV28 and TRBJ2-7): DVKVTQSSRYLVKRTGEKVFLECVQDMDHENMFWYRQDPGLGLRLIYFSYDVKMKEKGDIPEGYSVSREKKERFSLILESASTNQTSMYLCASSLAGGGIYEQYFGPGTRLTVT.